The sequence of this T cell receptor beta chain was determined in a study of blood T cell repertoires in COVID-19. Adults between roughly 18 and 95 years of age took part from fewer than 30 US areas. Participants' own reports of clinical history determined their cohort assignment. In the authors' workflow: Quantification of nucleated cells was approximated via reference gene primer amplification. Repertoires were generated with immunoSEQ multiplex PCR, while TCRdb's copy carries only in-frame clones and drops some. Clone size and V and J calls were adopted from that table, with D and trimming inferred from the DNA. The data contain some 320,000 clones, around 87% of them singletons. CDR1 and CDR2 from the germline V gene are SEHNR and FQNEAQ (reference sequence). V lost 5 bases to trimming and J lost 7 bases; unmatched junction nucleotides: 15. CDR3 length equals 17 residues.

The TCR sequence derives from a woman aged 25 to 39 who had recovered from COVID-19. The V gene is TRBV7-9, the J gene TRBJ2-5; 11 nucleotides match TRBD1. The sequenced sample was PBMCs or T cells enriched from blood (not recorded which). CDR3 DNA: TGTGCCAGCAGCCCAGACCAGGACAGGGGGCTTTTGGGGACCCAGTACTTC. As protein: CASSPDQDRGLLGTQYF.